Below, 3 T cell receptor beta chains from the same sample are listed, as sequenced in a study of T cells in Graves' hyperthyroidism and ophthalmopathy. TCR beta CDR3 regions were amplified from RNA transcripts. During a first-round RT-PCR of the TCR CDR3, the HTBI primer set was used. One entry per CDR3 protein, called by TCRdb with MiXCR from the multiplex PCR reads. Of 300,000 to 400,000 distinct CDR3 sequences in the sample, 13% were seen once. Sequenced material: blood. The source is a woman aged 18-29 years with Graves' hyperthyroidism.

This clonotype has a count of ten or more. The V gene is TRBV2, the J gene TRBJ2-5; 7 bases match TRBD2. The CDR3 covers 12 residues. With V trimmed by 8 bases and J by 3 bases, 3 bases remained unmatched. The germline V gene has CDR1 SNHLY and CDR2 FYNNEI. CDR3 protein: CASLLAKETQYF. CDR3 coding DNA: TGTGCCAGCCTACTAGCGAAAGAGACCCAGTACTTC.

This sequence joins TRBV12-3 or TRBV12-4 and TRBJ1-5; D not certain. Trimming shortened V by 3 bases and J by 4 bases, and 10 bases separated the two germline ends. This CDR3 region has 14 residues. CDR3 sequence reads: CASSFRSRNQPQHF. The CDR3, as DNA: TGTGCCAGCAGTTTCAGGAGCCGAAATCAGCCCCAGCATTTT.

The DNA for the CDR3 is TGTGCCAGCAGCCGACCCAATGCGGGACAGGGGTACGAAAAACTGTTTTTT. Translation gives CASSRPNAGQGYEKLFF. The gene calls are TRBV5-6 and TRBJ1-4, with TRBD1 matching over 10 bases. This CDR3 has 17 residues. CDR1 is SGHDT and CDR2 is YYEEEE in the germline V gene. With 4 bases clipped from V and 8 bases from J, the junction kept 14 bases outside the gene matches.